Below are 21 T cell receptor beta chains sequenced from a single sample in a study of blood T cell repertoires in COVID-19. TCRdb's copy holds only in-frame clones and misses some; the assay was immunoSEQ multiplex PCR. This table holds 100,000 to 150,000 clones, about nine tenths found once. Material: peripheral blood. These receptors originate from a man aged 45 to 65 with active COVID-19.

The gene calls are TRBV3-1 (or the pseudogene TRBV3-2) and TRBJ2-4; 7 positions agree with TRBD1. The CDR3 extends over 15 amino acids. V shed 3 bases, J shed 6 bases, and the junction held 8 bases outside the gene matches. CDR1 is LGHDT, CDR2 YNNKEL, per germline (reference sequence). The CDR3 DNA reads TGTGCCAGCAGCCAGACCGACAGGGCCGCAAACATTCAGTACTTC. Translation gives CASSQTDRAANIQYF.

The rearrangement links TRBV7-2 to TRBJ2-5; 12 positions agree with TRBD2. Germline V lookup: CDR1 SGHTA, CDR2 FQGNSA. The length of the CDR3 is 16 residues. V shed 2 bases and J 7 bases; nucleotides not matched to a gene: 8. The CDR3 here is CASSLRGLAGKGTQYF. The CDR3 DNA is TGTGCCAGCAGCTTAAGAGGACTAGCGGGAAAAGGGACCCAGTACTTC.

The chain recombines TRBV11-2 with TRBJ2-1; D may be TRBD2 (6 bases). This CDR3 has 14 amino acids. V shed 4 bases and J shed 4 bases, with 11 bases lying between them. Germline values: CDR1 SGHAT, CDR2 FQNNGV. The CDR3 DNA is TGTGCCAGCAGCTCTGTGGCGGGGTACAATGAGCAGTTCTTC. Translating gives CASSSVAGYNEQFF.

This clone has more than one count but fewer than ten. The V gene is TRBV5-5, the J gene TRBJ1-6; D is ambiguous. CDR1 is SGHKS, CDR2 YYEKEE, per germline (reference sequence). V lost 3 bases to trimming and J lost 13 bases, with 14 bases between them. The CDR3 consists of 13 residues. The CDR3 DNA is TGTGCCAGCAGCTGGGAGGCCGGATCGCCCCTCCACTTT. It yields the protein CASSWEAGSPLHF. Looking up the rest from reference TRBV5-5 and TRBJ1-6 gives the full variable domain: DAGVTQSPTHLIKTRGQQVTLRCSPISGHKSVSWYQQVLGQGPQFIFQYYEKEERGRGNFPDRFSARQFPNYSSELNVNALLLGDSALYLCASSWEAGSPLHFGNGTRLTVT.

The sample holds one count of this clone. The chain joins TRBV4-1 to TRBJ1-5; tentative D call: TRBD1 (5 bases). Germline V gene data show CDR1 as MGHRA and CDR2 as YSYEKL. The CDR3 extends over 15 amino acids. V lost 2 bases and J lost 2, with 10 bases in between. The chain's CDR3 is CASSQQGNGNQPQHF. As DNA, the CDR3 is TGCGCCAGCAGCCAACAGGGAAACGGCAATCAGCCCCAGCATTTT.

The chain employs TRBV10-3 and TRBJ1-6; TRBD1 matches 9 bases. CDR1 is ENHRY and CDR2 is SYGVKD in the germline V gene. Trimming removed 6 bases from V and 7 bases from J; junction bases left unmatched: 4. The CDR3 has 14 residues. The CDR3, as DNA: TGTGCCATCAGCCGGGACAGGGTGAATTCACCCCTCCACTTT. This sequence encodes CAISRDRVNSPLHF.

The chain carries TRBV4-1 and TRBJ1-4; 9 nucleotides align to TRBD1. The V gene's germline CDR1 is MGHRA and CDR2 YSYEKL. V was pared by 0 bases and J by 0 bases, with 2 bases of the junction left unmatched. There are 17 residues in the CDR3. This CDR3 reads CASSQDGTGSTNEKLFF. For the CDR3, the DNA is TGCGCCAGCAGCCAAGACGGGACAGGGTCAACTAATGAAAAACTGTTTTTT.

The CDR3 reads CASSERGGTDTQYF. Written as DNA, the CDR3 is TGTGCCAGCTCAGAGCGGGGGGGCACAGATACGCAGTATTTT. The chain is built from TRBV9 and TRBJ2-3, with 9 nucleotides matching TRBD2. The CDR3 length is 14 residues. The germline gives CDR1 SGDLS, CDR2 YYNGEE. V lost 7 bases and J lost 1; bases outside the gene matches: 4. Full variable domain (rest looked up from reference TRBV9 and TRBJ2-3): DSGVTQTPKHLITATGQRVTLRCSPRSGDLSVYWYQQSLDQGLQFLIQYYNGEERAKGNILERFSAQQFPDLHSELNLSSLELGDSALYFCASSERGGTDTQYFGPGTRLTVL.

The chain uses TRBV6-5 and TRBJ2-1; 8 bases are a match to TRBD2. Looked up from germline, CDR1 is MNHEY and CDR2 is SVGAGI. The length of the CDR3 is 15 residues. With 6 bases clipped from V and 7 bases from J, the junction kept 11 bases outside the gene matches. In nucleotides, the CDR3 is TGTGCCAGCAGAGGCGGGGGGTCGGGGGAGAATGAGCAGTTCTTC. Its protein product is CASRGGGSGENEQFF.

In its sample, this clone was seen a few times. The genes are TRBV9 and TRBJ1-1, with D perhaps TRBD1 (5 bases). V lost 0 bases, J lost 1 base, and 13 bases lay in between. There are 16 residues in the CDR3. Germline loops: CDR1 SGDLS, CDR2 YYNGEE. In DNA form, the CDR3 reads TGTGCCAGCAGCGTAGATCCAGGGCGGGGGAACACTGAAGCTTTCTTT. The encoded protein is CASSVDPGRGNTEAFF.

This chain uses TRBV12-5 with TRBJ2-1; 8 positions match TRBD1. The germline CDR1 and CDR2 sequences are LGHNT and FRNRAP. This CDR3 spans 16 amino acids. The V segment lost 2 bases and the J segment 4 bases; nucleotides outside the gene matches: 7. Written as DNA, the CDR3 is TGTGCTAGTGGTTTGAGTCAGGGGGCGCGTTACAATGAGCAGTTCTTC. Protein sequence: CASGLSQGARYNEQFF.

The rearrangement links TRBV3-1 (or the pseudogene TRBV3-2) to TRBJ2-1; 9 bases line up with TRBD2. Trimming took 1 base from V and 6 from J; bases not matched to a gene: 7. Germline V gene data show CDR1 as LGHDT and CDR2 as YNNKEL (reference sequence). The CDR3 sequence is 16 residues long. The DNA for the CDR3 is TGTGCCAGCAGCCAAGCTAGCGGGATTGGGTTCAATGAGCAGTTCTTC. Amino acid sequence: CASSQASGIGFNEQFF.

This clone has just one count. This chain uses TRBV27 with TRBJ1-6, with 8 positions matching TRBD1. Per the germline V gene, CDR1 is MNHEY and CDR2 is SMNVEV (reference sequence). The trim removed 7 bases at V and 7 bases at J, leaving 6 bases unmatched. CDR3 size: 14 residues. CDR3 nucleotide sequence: TGTGCCAGCACCGACAGGGGTGGGAATTCACCCCTCCACTTT. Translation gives CASTDRGGNSPLHF.

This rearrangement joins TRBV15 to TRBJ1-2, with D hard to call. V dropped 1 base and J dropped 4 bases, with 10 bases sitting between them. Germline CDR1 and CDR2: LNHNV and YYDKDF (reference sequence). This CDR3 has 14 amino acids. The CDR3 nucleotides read TGTGCCACCAGCAGAGTACGGGAGAGCTATGGCTACACCTTC. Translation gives CATSRVRESYGYTF.

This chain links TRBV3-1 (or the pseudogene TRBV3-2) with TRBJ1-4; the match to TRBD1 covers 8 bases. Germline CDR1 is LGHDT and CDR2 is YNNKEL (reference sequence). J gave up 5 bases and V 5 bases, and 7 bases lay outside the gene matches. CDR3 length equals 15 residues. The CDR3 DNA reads TGTGCCAGCAGCGAGAGGCACAGGGGGAATGAAAAACTGTTTTTT. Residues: CASSERHRGNEKLFF.

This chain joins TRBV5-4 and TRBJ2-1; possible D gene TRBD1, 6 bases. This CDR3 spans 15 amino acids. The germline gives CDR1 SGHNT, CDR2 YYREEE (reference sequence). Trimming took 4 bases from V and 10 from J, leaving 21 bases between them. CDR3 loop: CASSVPGHGTGEQFF. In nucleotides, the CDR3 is TGTGCCAGCAGCGTCCCGGGACACGGTACAGGAGAGCAGTTCTTC.

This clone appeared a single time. CDR3 sequence reads: CASSGGTSYQPQHF. In nucleotides, the CDR3 is TGTGCCAGCAGTGGCGGTACGAGCTATCAGCCCCAGCATTTT. The gene calls are TRBV2 and TRBJ1-5, with D unresolved. The germline gives CDR1 SNHLY, CDR2 FYNNEI. Trimming removed 4 bases at V and 5 bases at J, with 12 bases between. This CDR3 is built from 14 residues.

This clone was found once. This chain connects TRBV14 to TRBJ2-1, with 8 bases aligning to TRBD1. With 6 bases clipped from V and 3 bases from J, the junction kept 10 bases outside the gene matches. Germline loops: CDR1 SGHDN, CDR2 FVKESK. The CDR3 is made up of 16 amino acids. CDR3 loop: CASRPDSDRDYNEQFF. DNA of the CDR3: TGTGCCAGCAGGCCCGATTCGGACAGGGACTACAATGAGCAGTTCTTC.

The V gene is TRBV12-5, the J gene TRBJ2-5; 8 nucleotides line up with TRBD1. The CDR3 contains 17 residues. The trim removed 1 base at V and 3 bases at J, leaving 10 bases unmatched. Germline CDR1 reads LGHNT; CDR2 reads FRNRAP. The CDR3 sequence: CASGLGSTGGWKETQYF. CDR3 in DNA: TGTGCTAGTGGTTTGGGTTCTACAGGGGGATGGAAAGAGACCCAGTACTTC.

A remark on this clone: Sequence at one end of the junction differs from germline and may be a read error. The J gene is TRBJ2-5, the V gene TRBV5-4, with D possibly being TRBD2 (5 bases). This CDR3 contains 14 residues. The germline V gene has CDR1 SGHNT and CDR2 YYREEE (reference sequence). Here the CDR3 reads CVSSLSGSEETQYF. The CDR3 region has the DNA TGTGTCAGCAGCTTGTCTGGGAGTGAAGAGACCCAGTACTTC.

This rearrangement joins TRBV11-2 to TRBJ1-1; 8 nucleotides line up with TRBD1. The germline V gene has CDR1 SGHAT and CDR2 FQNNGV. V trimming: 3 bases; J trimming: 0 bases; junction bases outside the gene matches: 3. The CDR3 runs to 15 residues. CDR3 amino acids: CASSFRQGMNTEAFF. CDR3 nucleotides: TGTGCCAGCAGCTTTAGACAGGGGATGAACACTGAAGCTTTCTTT.